This TCR beta chain was documented in a study of CD8+ T cells in alopecia areata. This clone came up a few times. The identical CDR3 is also encoded by other nucleotide sequences in the sample. In each case, RNA was isolated and then reverse transcribed into cDNA as the sequencing template. Sequencing used immunoSEQ multiplex PCR; TCRdb keeps in-frame clones, though not all of them. The sample yields more than 110,000 clones, roughly 53% seen once. CDR1 is SQVTM, CDR2 ANQGSEA, per germline. This CDR3 region has 11 residues. The material was CD4+ T cells sorted from blood, obtained at week 0. The chain uses TRBV29-1 and TRBJ1-2; D unclear. The clonotype originates from a human donor with alopecia areata. The DNA of the CDR3 is TGCAGTGTGGACGGGAACTATGGCTACACCTTC. The encoded protein is CSVDGNYGYTF.